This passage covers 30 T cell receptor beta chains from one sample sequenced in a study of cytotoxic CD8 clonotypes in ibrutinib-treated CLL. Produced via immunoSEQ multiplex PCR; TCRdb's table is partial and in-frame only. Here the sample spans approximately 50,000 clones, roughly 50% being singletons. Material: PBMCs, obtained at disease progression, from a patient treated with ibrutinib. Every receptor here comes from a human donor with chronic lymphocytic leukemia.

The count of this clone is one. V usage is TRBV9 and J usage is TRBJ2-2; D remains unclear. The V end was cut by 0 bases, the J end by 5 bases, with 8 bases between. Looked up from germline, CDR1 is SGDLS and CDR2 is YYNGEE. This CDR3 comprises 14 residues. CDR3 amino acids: CASSVGMTTGELFF. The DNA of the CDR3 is TGTGCCAGCAGCGTAGGGATGACGACCGGGGAGCTGTTTTTT.

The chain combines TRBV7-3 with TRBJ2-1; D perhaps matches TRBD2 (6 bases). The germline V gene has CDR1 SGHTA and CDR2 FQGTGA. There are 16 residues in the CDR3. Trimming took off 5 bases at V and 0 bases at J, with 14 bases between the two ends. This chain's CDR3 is CASSPSGPSSYNEQFF. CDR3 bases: TGTGCCAGCAGCCCGAGCGGGCCTAGCTCCTACAATGAGCAGTTCTTC.

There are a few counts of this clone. CDR3 sequence reads: CASSYEGTGSYEQYF. The CDR3, as DNA: TGTGCCAGTAGCTATGAGGGGACAGGGTCCTACGAGCAGTACTTC. This chain links TRBV19 with TRBJ2-7; the match to TRBD1 covers 9 bases. Germline assignment: CDR1 LNHDA and CDR2 SQIVND (reference sequence). V lost 6 bases to trimming and J lost 1 base; unmatched junction nucleotides: 7. The CDR3 contains 15 residues.

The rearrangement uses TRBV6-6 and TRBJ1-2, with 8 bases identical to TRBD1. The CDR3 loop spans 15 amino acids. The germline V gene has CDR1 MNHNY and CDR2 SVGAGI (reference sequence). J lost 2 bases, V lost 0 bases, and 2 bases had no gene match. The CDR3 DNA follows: TGTGCCAGCAGTTACTCGACAGGGGCGAACTATGGCTACACCTTC. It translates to CASSYSTGANYGYTF.

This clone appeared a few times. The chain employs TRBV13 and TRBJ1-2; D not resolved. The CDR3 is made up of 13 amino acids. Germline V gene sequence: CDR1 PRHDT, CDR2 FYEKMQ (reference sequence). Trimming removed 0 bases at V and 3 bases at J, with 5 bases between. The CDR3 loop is CASSLGRHYGYTF. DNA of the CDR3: TGTGCCAGCAGCTTAGGACGGCACTATGGCTACACCTTC.

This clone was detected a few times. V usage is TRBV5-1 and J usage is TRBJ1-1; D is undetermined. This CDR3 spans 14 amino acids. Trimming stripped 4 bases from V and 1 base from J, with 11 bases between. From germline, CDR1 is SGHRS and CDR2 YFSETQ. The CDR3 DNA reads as TGCGCCAGCAGCGTTCGGGCCCAGAACACTGAAGCTTTCTTT. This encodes CASSVRAQNTEAFF.

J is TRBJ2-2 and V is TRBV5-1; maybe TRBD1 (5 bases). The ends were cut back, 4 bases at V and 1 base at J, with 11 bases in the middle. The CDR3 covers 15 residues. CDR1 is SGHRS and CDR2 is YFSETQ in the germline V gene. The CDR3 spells CASSTGQRNTGELFF. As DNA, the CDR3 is TGCGCCAGCAGCACCGGACAAAGGAACACCGGGGAGCTGTTTTTT.

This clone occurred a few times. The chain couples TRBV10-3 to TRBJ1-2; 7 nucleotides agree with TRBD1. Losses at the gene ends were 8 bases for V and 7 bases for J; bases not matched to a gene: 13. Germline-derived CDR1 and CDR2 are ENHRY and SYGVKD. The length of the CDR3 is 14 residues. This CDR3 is CAIGGTVHNGGYTF. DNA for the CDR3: TGTGCCATCGGAGGGACAGTCCACAACGGTGGCTACACCTTC.

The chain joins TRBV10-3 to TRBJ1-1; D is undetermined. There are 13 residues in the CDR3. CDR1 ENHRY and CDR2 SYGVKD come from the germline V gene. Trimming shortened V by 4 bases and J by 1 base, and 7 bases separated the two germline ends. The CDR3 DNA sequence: TGTGCCATCAGTGTCGTAGAGAACACTGAAGCTTTCTTT. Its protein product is CAISVVENTEAFF.

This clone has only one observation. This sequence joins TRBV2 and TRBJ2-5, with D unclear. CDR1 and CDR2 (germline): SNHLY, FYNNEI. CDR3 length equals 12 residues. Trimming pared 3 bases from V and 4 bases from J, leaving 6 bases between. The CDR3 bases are TGTGCCAGCAGTGATTATTTAGAGACCCAGTACTTC. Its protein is CASSDYLETQYF.

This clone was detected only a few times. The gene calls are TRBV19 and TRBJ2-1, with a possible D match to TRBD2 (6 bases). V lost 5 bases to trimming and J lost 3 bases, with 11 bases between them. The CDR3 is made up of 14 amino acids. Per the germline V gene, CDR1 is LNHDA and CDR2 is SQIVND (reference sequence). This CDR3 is CASSRREIYNEQFF. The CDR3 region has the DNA TGTGCCAGTAGTCGCCGGGAGATCTACAATGAGCAGTTCTTC. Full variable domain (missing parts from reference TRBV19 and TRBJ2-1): DGGITQSPKYLFRKEGQNVTLSCEQNLNHDAMYWYRQDPGQGLRLIYYSQIVNDFQKGDIAEGYSVSREKKESFPLTVTSAQKNPTAFYLCASSRREIYNEQFFGPGTRLTVL.

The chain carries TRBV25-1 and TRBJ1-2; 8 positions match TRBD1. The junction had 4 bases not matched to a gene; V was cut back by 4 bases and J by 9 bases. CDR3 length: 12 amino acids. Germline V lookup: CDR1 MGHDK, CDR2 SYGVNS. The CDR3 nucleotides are TGTGCCAGCAGTGCAGGGGGCGCGAGCTACACCTTC. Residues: CASSAGGASYTF.

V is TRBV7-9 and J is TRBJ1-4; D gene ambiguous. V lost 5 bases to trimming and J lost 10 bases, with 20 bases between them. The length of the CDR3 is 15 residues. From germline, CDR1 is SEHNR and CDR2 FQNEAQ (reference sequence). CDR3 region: CASSLKDRPGGKLFF. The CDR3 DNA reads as TGTGCCAGCAGCCTAAAGGACCGCCCAGGAGGAAAACTGTTTTTT.

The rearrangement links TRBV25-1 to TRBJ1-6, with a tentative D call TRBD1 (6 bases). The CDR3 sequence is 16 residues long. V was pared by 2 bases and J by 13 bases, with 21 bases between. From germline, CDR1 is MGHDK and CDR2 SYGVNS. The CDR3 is CASSEVGGLWLAPLHF. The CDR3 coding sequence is TGTGCCAGCAGTGAAGTTGGGGGGCTCTGGTTGGCGCCCCTCCACTTT.

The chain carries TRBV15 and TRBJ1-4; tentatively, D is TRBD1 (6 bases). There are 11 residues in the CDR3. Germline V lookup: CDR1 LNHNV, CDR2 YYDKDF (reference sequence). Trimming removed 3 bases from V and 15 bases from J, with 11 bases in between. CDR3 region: CATSRRDNLFF. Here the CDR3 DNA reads TGTGCCACCAGCAGGAGGGACAACTTGTTTTTT.

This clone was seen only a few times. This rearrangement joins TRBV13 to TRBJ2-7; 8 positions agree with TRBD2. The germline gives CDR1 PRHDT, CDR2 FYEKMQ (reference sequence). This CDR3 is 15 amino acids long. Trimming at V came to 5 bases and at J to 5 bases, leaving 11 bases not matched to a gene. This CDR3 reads CASSTRTSSSNEQYF. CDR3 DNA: TGTGCCAGCAGCACGAGGACTAGCAGTTCAAACGAGCAGTACTTC.

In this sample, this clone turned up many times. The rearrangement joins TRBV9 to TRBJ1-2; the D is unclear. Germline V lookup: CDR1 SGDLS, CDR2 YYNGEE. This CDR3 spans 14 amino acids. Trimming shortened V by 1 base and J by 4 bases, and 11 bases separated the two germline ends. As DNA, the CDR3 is TGTGCCAGCAGCGTAAGCGGAGGGTCCTATGGCTACACCTTC. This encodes CASSVSGGSYGYTF. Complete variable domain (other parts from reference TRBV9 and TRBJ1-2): DSGVTQTPKHLITATGQRVTLRCSPRSGDLSVYWYQQSLDQGLQFLIQYYNGEERAKGNILERFSAQQFPDLHSELNLSSLELGDSALYFCASSVSGGSYGYTFGSGTRLTVV.

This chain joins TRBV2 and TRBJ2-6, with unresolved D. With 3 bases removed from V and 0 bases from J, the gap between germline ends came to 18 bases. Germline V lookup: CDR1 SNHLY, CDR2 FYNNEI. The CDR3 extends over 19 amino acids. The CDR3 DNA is TGTGCCAGCAGTGAGTATCAAATATTGAGGATCTCTGGGGCCAACGTCCTGACTTTC. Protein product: CASSEYQILRISGANVLTF.

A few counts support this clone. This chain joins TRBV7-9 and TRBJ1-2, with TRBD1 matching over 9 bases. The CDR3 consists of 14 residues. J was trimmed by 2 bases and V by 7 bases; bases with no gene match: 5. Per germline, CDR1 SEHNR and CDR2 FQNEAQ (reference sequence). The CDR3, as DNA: TGTGCCAGCATGCAGACAGGGGGAAACTATGGCTACACCTTC. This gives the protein CASMQTGGNYGYTF.

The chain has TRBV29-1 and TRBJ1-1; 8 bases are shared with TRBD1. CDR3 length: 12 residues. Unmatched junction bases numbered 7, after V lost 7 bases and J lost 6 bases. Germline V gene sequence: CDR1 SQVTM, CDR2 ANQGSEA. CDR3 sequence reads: CSGGWTGSEAFF. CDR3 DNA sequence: TGCAGCGGAGGATGGACAGGGTCTGAAGCTTTCTTT. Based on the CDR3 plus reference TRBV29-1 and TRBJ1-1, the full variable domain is SAVISQKPSRDICQRGTSLTIQCQVDSQVTMMFWYRQQPGQSLTLIATANQGSEATYESGFVIDKFPISRPNLTFSTLTVSNMSPEDSSIYLCSGGWTGSEAFFGQGTRLTVV.

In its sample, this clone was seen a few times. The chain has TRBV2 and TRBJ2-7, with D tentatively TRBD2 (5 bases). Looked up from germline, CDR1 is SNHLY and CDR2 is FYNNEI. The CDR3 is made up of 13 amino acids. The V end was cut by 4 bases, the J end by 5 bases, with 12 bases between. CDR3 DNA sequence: TGTGCCAGCAGTGTTTCGGGGTTCAACGAGCAGTACTTC. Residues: CASSVSGFNEQYF. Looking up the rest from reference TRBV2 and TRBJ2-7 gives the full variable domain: EPEVTQTPSHQVTQMGQEVILRCVPISNHLYFYWYRQILGQKVEFLVSFYNNEISEKSEIFDDQFSVERPDGSNFTLKIRSTKLEDSAMYFCASSVSGFNEQYFGPGTRLTVT.

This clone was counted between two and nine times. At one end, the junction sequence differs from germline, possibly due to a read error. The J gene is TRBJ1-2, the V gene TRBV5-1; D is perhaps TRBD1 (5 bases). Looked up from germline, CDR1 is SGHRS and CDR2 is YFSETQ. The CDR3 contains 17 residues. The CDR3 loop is CASSLGQPMVPNHGYTF. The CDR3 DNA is TGCGCCAGCAGCTTGGGACAGCCTATGGTCCCTAACCATGGCTACACCTTC.

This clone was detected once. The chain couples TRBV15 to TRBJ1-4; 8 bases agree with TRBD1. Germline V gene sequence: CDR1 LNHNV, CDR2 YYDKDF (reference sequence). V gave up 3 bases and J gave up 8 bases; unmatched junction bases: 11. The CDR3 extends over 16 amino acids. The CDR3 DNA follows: TGTGCCACCAGCAGTTTTGGACAGGGAATTTGGGAAAAACTGTTTTTT. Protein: CATSSFGQGIWEKLFF.

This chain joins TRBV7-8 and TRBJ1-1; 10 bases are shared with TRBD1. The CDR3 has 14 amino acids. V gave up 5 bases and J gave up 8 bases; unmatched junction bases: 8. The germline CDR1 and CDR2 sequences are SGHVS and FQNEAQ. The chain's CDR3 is CASSPGTGEGEAFF. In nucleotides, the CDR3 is TGTGCCAGCAGCCCCGGGACAGGGGAAGGGGAAGCTTTCTTT.

The CDR3 bases are TGCGCCAGCAGCCAAGGTTCGGGAGTGGGCTACGAGCAGTACTTC. It encodes CASSQGSGVGYEQYF. The J gene is TRBJ2-7, the V gene TRBV4-1; maybe TRBD2 (6 bases). Germline V lookup: CDR1 MGHRA, CDR2 YSYEKL. The CDR3 consists of 15 residues. Trimming took off 1 base at V and 3 bases at J, with 13 bases between the two ends.

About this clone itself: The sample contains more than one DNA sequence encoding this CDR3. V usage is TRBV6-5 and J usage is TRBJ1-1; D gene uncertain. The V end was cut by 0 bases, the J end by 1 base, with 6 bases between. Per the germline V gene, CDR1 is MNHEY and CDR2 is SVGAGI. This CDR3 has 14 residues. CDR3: CASSYSKGNTEAFF. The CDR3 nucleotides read TGTGCCAGCAGTTACTCGAAAGGGAACACTGAAGCTTTCTTT.

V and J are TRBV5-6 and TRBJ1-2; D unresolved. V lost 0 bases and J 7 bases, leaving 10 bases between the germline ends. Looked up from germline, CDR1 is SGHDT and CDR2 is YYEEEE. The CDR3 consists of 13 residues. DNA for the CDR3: TGTGCCAGCAGCTTGGCGGAACAGTCTGGCTACACCTTC. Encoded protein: CASSLAEQSGYTF.

The CDR3 protein is CASSLGSSGTGELFF. The CDR3 DNA follows: TGTGCCAGCAGCTTGGGAAGTAGCGGGACCGGGGAGCTGTTTTTT. The rearrangement uses TRBV5-5 and TRBJ2-2; 7 positions match TRBD2. Germline V gene lookup returns CDR1 SGHKS and CDR2 YYEKEE (reference sequence). The CDR3 consists of 15 residues. V gave up 0 bases and J gave up 5 bases; unmatched junction bases: 4.

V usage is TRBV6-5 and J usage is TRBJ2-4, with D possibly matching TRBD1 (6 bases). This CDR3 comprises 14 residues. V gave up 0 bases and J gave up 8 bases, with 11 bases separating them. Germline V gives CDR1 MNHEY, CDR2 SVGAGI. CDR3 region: CASSYSDRGYIQYF. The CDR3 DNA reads TGTGCCAGCAGTTACTCGGATAGGGGGTACATTCAGTACTTC.

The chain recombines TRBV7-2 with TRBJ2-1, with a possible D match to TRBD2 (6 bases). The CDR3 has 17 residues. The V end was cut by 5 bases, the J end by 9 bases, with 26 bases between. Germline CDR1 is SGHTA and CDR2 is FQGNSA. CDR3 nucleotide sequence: TGTGCCAGCAGCGCTTACCTCGTGGGGGGTGTCGGAGGTGAGCAGTTCTTC. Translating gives CASSAYLVGGVGGEQFF.